This T cell receptor (beta chain) derives from a study of cytomegalovirus exposure and HLA in healthy donors. V was clipped by 6 bases and J by 5 bases; unmatched bases: 10. The germline CDR1 and CDR2 sequences are LNHDA and SQIVND (reference sequence). This CDR3 has 18 residues. About this clone: The target antigen is unknown.

Whole-study findings and limits: What a later analysis showed was that several of the most significant clusters appeared linked to common viral pathogens. For TCR beta chains, V- and J-gene trimming was later linked to a missense DCLRE1C variant. Researchers reportedly found TCR beta sequences accurately predicted most subjects' HLA-A and HLA-B alleles. Later work found that TCR association rates differed between HLA loci; DRB1 had the most and HLA-C the fewest.

PCR involved 60 Vbeta and 13 Jbeta primers. Generated by immunoSEQ multiplex PCR, the TCRdb table keeps only in-frame clones and is missing some. This table has 200,000 or so clones, about 76% appearing once. Material: PBMCs. The chain carries TRBV19 and TRBJ2-1, with 16 bases fitting TRBD2. This receptor was obtained from a male donor in good health and CMV-seropositive. The CDR3 nucleotides read TGTGCCAGTAGCCCGGGACTAGCGGGGGGGCGGTCTAACAATGAGCAGTTCTTC. Translation: CASSPGLAGGRSNNEQFF.